In this sample, the clone carrying this TCR beta chain turned up a few times. The antigen is unknown. This specimen belongs to a study of T-cell memory formation after mild COVID-19. The CDR3 extends over 13 amino acids. V lost 2 bases and J lost 1, with 5 bases in between. Study results and limitations: CD4+ contracting clones lay mainly in CM and EM, CD8+ ones in EMRA.

One entry per CDR3 protein results from TCRdb running MiXCR on the 5' RACE reads. The sample lists 200,000 to 250,000 distinct CDR3 sequences; more than 25% were seen once. The TCR comes from an adult woman who had mild COVID-19 (a few samples of this study predate the infection). Cell type and time point are not known. The gene calls are TRBV12-3 or TRBV12-4 and TRBJ1-1; D gene ambiguous. Source material: PBMCs or a T cell subset sorted from them (not recorded which). In nucleotides, the CDR3 is TGTGCCAGCAGTTTAAATCAGAACACTGAAGCTTTCTTT. It encodes CASSLNQNTEAFF.